This TCR beta chain was obtained from a study of blood T cell repertoires in COVID-19. At the level of the study: Material from acute and convalescent COVID-19 was sourced from the United States, Italy and Spain.

This clone was observed a few times. The repertoire was sequenced with immunoSEQ multiplex PCR; TCRdb's copy has only in-frame clones and lacks some. Found here are 95,000 to 110,000 clones, approximately 80% of them singletons; the top ten hold roughly 4%. Trimming pared 5 bases from V and 0 bases from J, leaving 11 bases between. Germline V gene data show CDR1 as PRHDT and CDR2 as FYEKMQ (reference sequence). The CDR3 length is 16 residues. Sequenced input: peripheral blood. The rearrangement uses TRBV13 and TRBJ1-6; D ambiguous. This TCR was sampled from a man between 65 and 85 years old with acute or convalescent COVID-19. The CDR3 sequence: CASSPNAFSYNSPLHF. The CDR3 DNA reads as TGTGCCAGCAGCCCCAATGCGTTCTCCTATAATTCACCCCTCCACTTT.